Listed here is a single T cell receptor (beta chain). The source of the sample is a study of blood T cells in healthy people across ages. Study summary: Template-switching capture recovered about one barcoded beta molecule per two T cells.

Sample-barcoded 5' priming and a J-beta primer mix drove a second PCR of about 7 to 12 cycles. MiXCR was run by TCRdb on the 5' RACE reads, yielding one entry per CDR3 protein. This sample has over 450,000 distinct CDR3 sequences, with 24% found just once. Isolation of PBMCs gave at least 7 million cells per sample. These data also featured in a second study, about T cells of mothers and their children. This second study says: RNA that had been extracted went wholly into cDNA synthesis, at about 1.5 ug per 15 ul.

Sequencing input: blood. The source is a boy aged 10-17 years in good health.

The CDR3 DNA reads TGTGCCAGCGGTCTTTCGGGGGGGTCTAGCAATCAGCCCCAGCATTTT. Protein sequence: CASGLSGGSSNQPQHF. The chain uses TRBV6-2 or TRBV6-3 and TRBJ1-5, with D perhaps TRBD1 (5 bases). Germline assignment: CDR1 MNHEY and CDR2 SVGEGT. Trimming took 8 bases from V and 0 from J, leaving 17 bases between them. The CDR3 loop spans 16 amino acids.